Sequencing of this T cell receptor (beta chain) was carried out in a study of cytomegalovirus exposure and HLA in healthy donors. Germline CDR1 GTSNPN, CDR2 SVGIG (reference sequence). V shed 4 bases and J 8 bases; nucleotides not matched to a gene: 4. The CDR3 covers 11 residues. As regards this clone: Its antigen is unidentified.

60 Vbeta and 13 Jbeta primers were used in PCR. Only in-frame clones appear in the TCRdb table, and some are missing; sequencing was by immunoSEQ multiplex PCR. The sample contains about 64,000 clones, roughly 80% of which appear only once. Study-wide results and caveats: Looking again later, the authors saw that most CMV-associated TCR beta chains seemed HLA-restricted.

The study sampled nominally healthy donors, though unrecorded immune exposures were likely. The sequenced sample was PBMCs. This sequence originates from a male donor in good health and CMV-seropositive. The gene calls are TRBV30 and TRBJ1-2; 7 nucleotides match TRBD1. CDR3 sequence reads: CAWNYRGGYTF. The CDR3 DNA sequence: TGTGCCTGGAATTACAGGGGCGGCTACACCTTC. The complete variable domain, with remaining parts taken from reference TRBV30 and TRBJ1-2, reads SQTIHQWPATLVQPVGSPLSLECTVEGTSNPNLYWYRQAAGRGLQLLFYSVGIGQISSEVPQNLSASRPQDRQFILSSKKLLLSDSGFYLCAWNYRGGYTFGSGTRLTVV.